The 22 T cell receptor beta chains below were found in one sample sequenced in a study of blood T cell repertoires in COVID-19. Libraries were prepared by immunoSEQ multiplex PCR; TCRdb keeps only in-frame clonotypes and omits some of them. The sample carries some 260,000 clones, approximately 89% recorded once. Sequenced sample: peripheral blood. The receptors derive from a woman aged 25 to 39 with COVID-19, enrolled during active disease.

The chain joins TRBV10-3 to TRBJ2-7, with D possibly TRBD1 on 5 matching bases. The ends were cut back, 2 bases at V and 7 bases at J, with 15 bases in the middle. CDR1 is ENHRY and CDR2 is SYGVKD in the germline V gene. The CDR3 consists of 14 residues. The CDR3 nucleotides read TGTGCCATCAGTGAGGGGGCCGTTCATGCGGAGCAGTACTTC. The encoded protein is CAISEGAVHAEQYF.

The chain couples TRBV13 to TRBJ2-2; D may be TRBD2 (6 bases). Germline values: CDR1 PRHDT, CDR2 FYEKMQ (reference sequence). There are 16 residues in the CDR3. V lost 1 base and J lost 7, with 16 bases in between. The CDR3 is CASSLATRGVGGELFF. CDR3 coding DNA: TGTGCCAGCAGCTTAGCGACGCGGGGTGTTGGCGGGGAGCTGTTTTTT.

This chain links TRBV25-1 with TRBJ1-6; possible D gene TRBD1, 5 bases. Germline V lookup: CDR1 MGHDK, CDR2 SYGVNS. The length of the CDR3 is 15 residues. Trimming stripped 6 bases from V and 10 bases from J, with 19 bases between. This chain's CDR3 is CASSKGVYRGSPLHF. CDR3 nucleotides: TGTGCCAGCAGCAAAGGGGTGTACAGAGGCTCACCCCTCCACTTT. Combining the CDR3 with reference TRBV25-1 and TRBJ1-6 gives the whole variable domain EADIYQTPRYLVIGTGKKITLECSQTMGHDKMYWYQQDPGMELHLIHYSYGVNSTEKGDLSSESTVSRIRTEHFPLTLESARPSHTSQYLCASSKGVYRGSPLHFGNGTRLTVT.

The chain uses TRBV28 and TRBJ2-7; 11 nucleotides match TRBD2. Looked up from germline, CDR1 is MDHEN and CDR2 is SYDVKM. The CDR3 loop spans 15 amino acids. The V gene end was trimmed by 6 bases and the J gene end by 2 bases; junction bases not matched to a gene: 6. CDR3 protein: CASSTILAGAYEQYV. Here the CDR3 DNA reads TGTGCCAGCAGCACTATACTAGCGGGAGCCTACGAGCAGTACGTC.

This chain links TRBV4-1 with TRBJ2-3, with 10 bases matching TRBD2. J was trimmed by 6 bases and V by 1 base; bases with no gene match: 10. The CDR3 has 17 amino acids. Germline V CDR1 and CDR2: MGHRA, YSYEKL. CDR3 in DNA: TGCGCCAGCAGCCAAGGGCCTAGCGGGGGACCCTTGGATACGCAGTATTTT. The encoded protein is CASSQGPSGGPLDTQYF.

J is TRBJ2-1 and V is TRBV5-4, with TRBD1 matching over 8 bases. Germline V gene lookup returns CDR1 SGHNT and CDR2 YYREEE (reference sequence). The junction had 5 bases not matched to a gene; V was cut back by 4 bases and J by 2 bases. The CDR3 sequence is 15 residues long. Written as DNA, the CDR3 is TGTGCCAGCAGCCCGGACAGGGCTACCTACAATGAGCAGTTCTTC. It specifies CASSPDRATYNEQFF.

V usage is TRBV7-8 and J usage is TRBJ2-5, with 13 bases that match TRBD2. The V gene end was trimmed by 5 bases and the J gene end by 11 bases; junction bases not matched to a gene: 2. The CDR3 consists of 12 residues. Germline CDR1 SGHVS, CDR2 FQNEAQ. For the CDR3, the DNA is TGTGCCAGCAGCCTACTAGCGGGGGGGCAGTACTTC. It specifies CASSLLAGGQYF.

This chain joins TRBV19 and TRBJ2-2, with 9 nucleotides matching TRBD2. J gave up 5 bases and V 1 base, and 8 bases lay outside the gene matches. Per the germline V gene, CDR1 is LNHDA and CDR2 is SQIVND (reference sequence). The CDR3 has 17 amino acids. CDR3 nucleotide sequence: TGTGCCAGTAGTATAGGTAGCGGGAGAGCGAGGACCGGGGAGCTGTTTTTT. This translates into CASSIGSGRARTGELFF.

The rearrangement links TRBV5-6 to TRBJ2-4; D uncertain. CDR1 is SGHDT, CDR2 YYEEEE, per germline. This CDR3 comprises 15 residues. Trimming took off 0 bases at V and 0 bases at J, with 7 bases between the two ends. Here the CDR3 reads CASSLAGLAKNIQYF. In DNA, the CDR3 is TGTGCCAGCAGCTTGGCCGGGTTAGCCAAAAACATTCAGTACTTC.

Written as DNA, the CDR3 is TGTGCCAGCAGCCTCAACGGGGGAGCTTTCTTT. It encodes CASSLNGGAFF. The chain joins TRBV14 to TRBJ1-1, with D possibly matching TRBD1 (5 bases). In germline, CDR1 is SGHDN, CDR2 FVKESK. The CDR3 extends over 11 amino acids. Trimming shortened V by 4 bases and J by 10 bases, and 10 bases separated the two germline ends.

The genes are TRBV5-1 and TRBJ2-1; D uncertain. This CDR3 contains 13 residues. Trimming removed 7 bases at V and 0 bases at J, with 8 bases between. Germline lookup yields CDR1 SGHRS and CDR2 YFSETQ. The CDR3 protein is CASGTYSYNEQFF. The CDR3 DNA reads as TGCGCCAGCGGTACATACTCCTACAATGAGCAGTTCTTC. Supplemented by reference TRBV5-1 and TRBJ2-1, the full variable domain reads KAGVTQTPRYLIKTRGQQVTLSCSPISGHRSVSWYQQTPGQGLQFLFEYFSETQRNKGNFPGRFSGRQFSNSRSEMNVSTLELGDSALYLCASGTYSYNEQFFGPGTRLTVL.

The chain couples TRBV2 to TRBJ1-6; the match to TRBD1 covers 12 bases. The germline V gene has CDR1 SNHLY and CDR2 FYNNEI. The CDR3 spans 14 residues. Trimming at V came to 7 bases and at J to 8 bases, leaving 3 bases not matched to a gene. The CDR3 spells CASTGQGADSPLHF. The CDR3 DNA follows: TGTGCCAGCACGGGACAGGGGGCCGATTCACCCCTCCACTTT. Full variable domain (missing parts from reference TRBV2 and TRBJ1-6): EPEVTQTPSHQVTQMGQEVILRCVPISNHLYFYWYRQILGQKVEFLVSFYNNEISEKSEIFDDQFSVERPDGSNFTLKIRSTKLEDSAMYFCASTGQGADSPLHFGNGTRLTVT.

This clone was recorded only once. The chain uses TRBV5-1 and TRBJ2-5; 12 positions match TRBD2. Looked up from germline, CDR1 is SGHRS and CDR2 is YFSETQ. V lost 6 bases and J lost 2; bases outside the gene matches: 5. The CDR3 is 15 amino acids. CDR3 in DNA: TGCGCCAGCAACTCTAGCGGGGGGGATCAAGAGACCCAGTACTTC. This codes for CASNSSGGDQETQYF.

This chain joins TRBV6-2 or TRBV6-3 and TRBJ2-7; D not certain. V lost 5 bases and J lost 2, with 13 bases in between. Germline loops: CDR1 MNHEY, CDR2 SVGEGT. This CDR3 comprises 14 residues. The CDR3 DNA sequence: TGTGCCAGCAGTCTACCCCCGCCGGCCTACGAGCAGTACGTC. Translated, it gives CASSLPPPAYEQYV.

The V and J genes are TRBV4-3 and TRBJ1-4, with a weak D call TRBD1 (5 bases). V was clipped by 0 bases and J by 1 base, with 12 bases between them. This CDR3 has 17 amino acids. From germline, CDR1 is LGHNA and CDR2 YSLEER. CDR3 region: CASSQDPVRGTNEKLFF. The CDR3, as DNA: TGCGCCAGCAGCCAAGATCCGGTTAGGGGAACTAATGAAAAACTGTTTTTT.

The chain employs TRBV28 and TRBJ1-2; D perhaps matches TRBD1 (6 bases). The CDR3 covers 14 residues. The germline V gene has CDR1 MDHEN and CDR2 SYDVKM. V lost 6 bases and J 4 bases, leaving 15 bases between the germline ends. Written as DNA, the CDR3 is TGTGCCAGCAGAACAGGGCTCTCTGGCTATGGCTACACCTTC. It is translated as CASRTGLSGYGYTF.

The CDR3, as DNA: TGTGCCAGCAGCTTATCCAGGGTAGAGACCCAGTACTTC. It codes for CASSLSRVETQYF. V and J are TRBV7-2 and TRBJ2-5, with D perhaps TRBD1 (5 bases). This CDR3 spans 13 amino acids. Germline loops: CDR1 SGHTA, CDR2 FQGNSA. Deletions cut 2 bases from V and 4 bases from J, with 8 bases between.

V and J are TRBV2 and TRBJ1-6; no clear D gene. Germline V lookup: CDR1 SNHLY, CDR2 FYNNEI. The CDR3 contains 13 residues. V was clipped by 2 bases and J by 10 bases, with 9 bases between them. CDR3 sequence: CASSEISRSPLHF. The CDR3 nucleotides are TGTGCCAGCAGTGAAATCTCCCGGTCACCCCTCCACTTT.

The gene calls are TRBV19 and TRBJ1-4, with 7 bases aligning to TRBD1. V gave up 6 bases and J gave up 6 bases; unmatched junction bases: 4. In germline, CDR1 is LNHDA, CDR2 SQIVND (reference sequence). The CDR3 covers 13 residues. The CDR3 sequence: CASSQGDDEKLFF. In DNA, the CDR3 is TGTGCCAGTAGCCAGGGGGATGATGAAAAACTGTTTTTT.

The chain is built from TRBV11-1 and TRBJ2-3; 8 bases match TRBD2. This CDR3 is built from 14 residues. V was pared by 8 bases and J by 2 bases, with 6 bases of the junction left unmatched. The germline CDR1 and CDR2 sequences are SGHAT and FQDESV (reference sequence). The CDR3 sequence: CASATGGLTDTQYF. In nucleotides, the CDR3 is TGTGCCAGCGCCACGGGGGGGCTCACAGATACGCAGTATTTT.

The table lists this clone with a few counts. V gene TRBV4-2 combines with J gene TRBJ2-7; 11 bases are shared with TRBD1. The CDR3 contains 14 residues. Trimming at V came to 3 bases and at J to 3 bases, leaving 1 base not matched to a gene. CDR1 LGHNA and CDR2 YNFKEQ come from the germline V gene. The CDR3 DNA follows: TGTGCCAGCAGCCAGGGACAGGGGGACTACGAGCAGTACTTC. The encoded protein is CASSQGQGDYEQYF.

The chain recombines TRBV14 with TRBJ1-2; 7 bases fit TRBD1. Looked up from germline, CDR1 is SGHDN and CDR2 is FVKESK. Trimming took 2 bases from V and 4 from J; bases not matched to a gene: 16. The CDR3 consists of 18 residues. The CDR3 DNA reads TGTGCCAGCAGCCAACGGACAGGAAAGCCCTGGTTTTTCTATGGCTACACCTTC. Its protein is CASSQRTGKPWFFYGYTF.